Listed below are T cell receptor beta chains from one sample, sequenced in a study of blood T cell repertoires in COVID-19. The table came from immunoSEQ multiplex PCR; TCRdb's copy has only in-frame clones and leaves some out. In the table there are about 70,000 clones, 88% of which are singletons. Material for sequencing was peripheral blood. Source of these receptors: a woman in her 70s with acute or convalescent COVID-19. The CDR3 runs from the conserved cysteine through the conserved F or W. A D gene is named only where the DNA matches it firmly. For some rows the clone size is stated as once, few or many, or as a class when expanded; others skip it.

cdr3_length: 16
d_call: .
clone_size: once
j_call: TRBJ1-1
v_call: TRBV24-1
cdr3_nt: TGTGCCACCAGTGAGCCCGTTGAAGCCGCGAACGCTGAAGCTTTCTTT
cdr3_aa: CATSEPVEAANAEAFF

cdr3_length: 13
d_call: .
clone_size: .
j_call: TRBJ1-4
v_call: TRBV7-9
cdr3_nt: TGTGCCAGCAGCTTACTAGAGAATGAAAAACTGTTTTTT
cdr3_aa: CASSLLENEKLFF

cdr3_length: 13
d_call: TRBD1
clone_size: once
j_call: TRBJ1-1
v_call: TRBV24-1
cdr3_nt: TGTGCCACCAGTCAGGGGGCGGGGACTGAAGCTTTCTTT
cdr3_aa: CATSQGAGTEAFF

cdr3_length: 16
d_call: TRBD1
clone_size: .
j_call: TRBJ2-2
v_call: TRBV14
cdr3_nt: TGTGCCAGCAGCCGGTTGGACAGGGGAGACACCGGGGAGCTGTTTTTT
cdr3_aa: CASSRLDRGDTGELFF

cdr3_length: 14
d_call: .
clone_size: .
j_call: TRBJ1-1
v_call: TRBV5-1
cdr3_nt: TGCGCCAGCAGCTGGCAGGTCTTGAACACTGAAGCTTTCTTT
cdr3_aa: CASSWQVLNTEAFF

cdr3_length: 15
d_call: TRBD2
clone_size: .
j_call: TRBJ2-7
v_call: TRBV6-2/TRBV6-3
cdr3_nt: TGTGCCAGCAGTTACAATCGACTAGCGGATTACGAGCAGTACTTC
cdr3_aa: CASSYNRLADYEQYF

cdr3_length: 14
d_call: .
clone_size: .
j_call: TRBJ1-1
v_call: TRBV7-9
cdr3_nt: TGTGCCAGCAGCTTAGGGGCAGACCAGACTGAAGCTTTCTTT
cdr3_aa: CASSLGADQTEAFF

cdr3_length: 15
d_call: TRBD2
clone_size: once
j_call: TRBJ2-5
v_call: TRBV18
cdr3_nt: TGTGCCAGCTCACCGAGCGGGGGGATCAGCGAGACCCAGTACTTC
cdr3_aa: CASSPSGGISETQYF

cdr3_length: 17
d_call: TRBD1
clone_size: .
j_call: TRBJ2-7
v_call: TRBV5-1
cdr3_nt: TGCGCCAGCAGCTTCGACTATGGGACAGGGGTGTCCTACGAGCAGTACTTC
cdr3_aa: CASSFDYGTGVSYEQYF

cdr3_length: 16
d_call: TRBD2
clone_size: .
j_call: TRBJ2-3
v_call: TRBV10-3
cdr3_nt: TGTGCCATCAGTGATAGGGGGACTAGCGGCACAGATACGCAGTATTTT
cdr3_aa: CAISDRGTSGTDTQYF

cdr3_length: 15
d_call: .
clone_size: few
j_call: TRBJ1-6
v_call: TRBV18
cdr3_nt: TGTGCCAGCTCACCTTCAGGGGAGTCGGATTCACCCCTCCACTTT
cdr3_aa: CASSPSGESDSPLHF

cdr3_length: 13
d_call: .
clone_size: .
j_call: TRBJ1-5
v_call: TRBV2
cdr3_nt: TGTGCTTTGGGCGGGGGGCTAAGCCAGCCCCAGCATTTT
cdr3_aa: CALGGGLSQPQHF

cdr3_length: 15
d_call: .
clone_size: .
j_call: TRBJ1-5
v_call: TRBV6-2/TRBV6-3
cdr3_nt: TGTGCCAGCAGTTCGACAGCTTATAGCAATCAGCCCCAGCATTTT
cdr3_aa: CASSSTAYSNQPQHF

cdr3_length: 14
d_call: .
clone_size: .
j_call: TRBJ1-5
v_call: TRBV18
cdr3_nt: TGTGCCAGCTCACCGGACCCAGGGAATCAGCCCCAGCATTTT
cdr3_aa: CASSPDPGNQPQHF

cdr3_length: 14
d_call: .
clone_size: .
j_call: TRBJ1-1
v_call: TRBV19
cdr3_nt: TGTGCCAGTACCCCGTGGGGGGGGAACACTGAAGCTTTCTTT
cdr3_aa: CASTPWGGNTEAFF

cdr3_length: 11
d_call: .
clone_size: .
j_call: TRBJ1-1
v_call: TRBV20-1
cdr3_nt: TGCAGTGGAAGGCCGAGGACTGAAGCTTTCTTT
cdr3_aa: CSGRPRTEAFF

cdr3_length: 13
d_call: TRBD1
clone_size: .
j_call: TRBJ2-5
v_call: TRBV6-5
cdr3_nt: TGTGCCAGCCTTCGGACAGGGAGGGAGACCCAGTACTTC
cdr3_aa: CASLRTGRETQYF

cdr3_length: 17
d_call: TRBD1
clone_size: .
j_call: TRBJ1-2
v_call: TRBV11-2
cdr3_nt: TGTGCCAGCAGCTTAAGGGGACAGGGAGTCTCGAACTATGGCTACACCTTC
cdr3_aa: CASSLRGQGVSNYGYTF

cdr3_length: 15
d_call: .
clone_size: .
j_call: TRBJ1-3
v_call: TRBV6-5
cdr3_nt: TGTGCCAGCAGTTTACGCGGTAACTCTGGAAACACCATATATTTT
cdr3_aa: CASSLRGNSGNTIYF

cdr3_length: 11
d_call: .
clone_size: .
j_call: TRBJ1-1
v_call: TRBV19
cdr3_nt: TGTGCCAGTAGTATCGGCACTGAAGCTTTCTTT
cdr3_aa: CASSIGTEAFF

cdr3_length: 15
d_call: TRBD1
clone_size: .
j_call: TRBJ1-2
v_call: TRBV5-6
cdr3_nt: TGTGCCAGCAGCTTAACAGGGGGTACGGCTTATGGCTACACCTTC
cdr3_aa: CASSLTGGTAYGYTF

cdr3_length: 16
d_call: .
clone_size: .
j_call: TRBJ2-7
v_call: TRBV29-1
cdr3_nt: TGCAGCGTTTGGTGGAGGGGCCGGGGTCTTGCCTACGAGCAGTACTTC
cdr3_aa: CSVWWRGRGLAYEQYF

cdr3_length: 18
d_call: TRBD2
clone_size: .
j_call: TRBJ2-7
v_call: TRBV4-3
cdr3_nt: TGCGCCAGCAGCCAAGATAATGGGTTAGCGGGACGATCCTACGAGCAGTACTTC
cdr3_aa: CASSQDNGLAGRSYEQYF

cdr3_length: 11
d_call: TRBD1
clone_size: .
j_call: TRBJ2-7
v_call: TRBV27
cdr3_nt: TGTGCCAGCAGTGACAGGGGTCTGAGGTACTTC
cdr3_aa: CASSDRGLRYF

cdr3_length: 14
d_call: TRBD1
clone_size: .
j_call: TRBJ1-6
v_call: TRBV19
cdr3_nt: TGTGCCAGTAGTATCGACAGGGGGGATTCACCCCTCCACTTT
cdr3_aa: CASSIDRGDSPLHF

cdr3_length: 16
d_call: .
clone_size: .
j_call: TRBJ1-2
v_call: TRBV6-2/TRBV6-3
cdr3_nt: TGTGCCAGCAGTTACCCTGGACAGACCGTTAACTATGGCTACACCTTC
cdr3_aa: CASSYPGQTVNYGYTF

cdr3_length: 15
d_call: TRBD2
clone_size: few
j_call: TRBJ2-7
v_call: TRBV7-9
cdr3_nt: TGTGCCAGCAGCCCTGGACTAGCTCGTTCCTACGAGCAGTACTTC
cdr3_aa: CASSPGLARSYEQYF